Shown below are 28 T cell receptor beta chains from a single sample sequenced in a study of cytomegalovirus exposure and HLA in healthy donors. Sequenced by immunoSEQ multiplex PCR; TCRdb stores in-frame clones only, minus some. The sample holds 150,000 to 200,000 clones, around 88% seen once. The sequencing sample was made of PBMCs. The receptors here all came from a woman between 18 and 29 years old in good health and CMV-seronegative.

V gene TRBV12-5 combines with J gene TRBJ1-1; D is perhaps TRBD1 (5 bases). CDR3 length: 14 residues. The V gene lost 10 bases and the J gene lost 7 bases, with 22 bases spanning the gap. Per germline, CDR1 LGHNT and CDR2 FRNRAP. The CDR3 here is CAKQSKEKTGEAFF. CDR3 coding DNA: TGTGCTAAACAGTCCAAAGAAAAAACAGGTGAAGCTTTCTTT.

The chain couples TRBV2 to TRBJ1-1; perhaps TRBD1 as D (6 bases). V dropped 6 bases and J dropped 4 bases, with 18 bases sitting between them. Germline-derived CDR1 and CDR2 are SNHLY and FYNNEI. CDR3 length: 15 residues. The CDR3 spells CASSKTRDISTEAFF. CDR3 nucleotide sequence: TGTGCCAGCAGCAAAACCCGGGACATCTCCACTGAAGCTTTCTTT.

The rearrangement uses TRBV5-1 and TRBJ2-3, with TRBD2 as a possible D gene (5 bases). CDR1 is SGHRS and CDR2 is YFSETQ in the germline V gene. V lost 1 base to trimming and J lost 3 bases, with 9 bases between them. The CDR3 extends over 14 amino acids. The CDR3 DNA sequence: TGCGCCAGCAGCTTGAGCGGCGTTACAGATACGCAGTATTTT. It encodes CASSLSGVTDTQYF.

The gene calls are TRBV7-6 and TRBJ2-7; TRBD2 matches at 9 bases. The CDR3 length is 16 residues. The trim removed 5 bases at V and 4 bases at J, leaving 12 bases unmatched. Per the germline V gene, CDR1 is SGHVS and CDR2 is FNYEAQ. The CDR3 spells CASSGGGASGHYEQYF. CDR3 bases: TGTGCCAGCAGCGGCGGGGGGGCTAGCGGTCATTACGAGCAGTACTTC. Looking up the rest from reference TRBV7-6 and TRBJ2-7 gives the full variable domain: GAGVSQSPRYKVTKRGQDVALRCDPISGHVSLYWYRQALGQGPEFLTYFNYEAQQDKSGLPNDRFSAERPEGSISTLTIQRTEQRDSAMYRCASSGGGASGHYEQYFGPGTRLTVT.

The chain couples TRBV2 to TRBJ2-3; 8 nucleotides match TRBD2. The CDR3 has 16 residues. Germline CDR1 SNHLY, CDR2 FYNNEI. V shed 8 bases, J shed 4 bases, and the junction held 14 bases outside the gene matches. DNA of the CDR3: TGTGCCAGCCGGAATCGAGCGGGGGAAGGAGCAGATACGCAGTATTTT. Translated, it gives CASRNRAGEGADTQYF.

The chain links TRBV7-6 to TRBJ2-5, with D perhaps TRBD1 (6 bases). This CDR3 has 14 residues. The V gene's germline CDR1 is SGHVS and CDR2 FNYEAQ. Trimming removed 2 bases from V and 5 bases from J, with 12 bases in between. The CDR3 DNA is TGTGCCAGCAGCTTAACACAGGGATTGGAGACCCAGTACTTC. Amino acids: CASSLTQGLETQYF.

The CDR3 reads CSVEEDRYSEAFF. CDR3 DNA: TGCAGCGTTGAAGAGGACAGGTACTCCGAAGCTTTCTTT. The chain couples TRBV29-1 to TRBJ1-1, with 7 bases fitting TRBD1. This CDR3 contains 13 residues. The trim removed 0 bases at V and 8 bases at J, leaving 6 bases unmatched. Germline values: CDR1 SQVTM, CDR2 ANQGSEA.

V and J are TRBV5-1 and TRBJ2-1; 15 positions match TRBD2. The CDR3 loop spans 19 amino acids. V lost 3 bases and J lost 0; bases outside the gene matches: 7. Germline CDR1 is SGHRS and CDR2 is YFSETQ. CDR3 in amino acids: CASSSPGLAGGSSYNEQFF. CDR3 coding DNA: TGCGCCAGCAGCTCCCCCGGACTAGCGGGGGGGAGCTCCTACAATGAGCAGTTCTTC.

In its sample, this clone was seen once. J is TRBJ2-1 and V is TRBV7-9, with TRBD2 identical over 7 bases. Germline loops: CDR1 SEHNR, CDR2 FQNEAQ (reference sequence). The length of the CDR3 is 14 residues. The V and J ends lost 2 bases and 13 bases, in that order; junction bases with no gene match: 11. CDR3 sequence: CASSLRTSTLGQFF. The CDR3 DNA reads TGTGCCAGCAGCTTACGGACTAGTACGTTGGGCCAGTTCTTC.

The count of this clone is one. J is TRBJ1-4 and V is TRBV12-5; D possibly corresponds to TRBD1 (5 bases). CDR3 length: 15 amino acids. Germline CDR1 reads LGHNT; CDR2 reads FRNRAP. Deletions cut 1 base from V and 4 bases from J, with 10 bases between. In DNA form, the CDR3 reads TGTGCTAGTGGTTTGGGACAGCTAAATAATGAAAAACTGTTTTTT. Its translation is CASGLGQLNNEKLFF.

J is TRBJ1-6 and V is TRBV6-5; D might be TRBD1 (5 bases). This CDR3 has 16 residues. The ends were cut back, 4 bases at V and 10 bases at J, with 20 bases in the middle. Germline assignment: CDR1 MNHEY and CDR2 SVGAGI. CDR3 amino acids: CASSFPSGGIGSPLHF. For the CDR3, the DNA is TGTGCCAGCAGTTTCCCTTCGGGGGGGATAGGCTCACCCCTCCACTTT.

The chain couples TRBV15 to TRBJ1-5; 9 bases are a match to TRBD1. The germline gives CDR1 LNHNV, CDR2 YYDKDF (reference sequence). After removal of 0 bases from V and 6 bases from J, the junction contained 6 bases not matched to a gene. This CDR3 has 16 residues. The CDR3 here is CATSRDSGTGSQPQHF. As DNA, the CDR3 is TGTGCCACCAGCAGAGATTCCGGGACAGGGAGTCAGCCCCAGCATTTT.

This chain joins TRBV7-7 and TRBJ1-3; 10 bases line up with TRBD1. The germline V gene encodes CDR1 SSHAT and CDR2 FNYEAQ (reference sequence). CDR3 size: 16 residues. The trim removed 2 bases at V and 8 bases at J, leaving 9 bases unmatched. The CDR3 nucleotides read TGTGCCAGCAGCTTACTGGGTGTCGGACAGGGGGACACCATATATTTT. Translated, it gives CASSLLGVGQGDTIYF.

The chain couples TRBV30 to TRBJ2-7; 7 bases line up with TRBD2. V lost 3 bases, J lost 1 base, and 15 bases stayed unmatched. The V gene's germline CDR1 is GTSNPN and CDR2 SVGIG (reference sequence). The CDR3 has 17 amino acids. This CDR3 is CAWRGLSLGEGSYEQYF. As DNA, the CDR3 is TGTGCCTGGAGGGGCCTGAGTTTAGGGGAGGGTTCCTACGAGCAGTACTTC.

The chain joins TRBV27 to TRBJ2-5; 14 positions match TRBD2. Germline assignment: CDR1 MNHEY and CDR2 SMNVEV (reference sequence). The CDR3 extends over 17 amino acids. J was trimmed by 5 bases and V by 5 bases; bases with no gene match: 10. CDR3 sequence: CASSRRLAGGPRETQYF. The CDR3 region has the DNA TGTGCCAGCAGTCGCAGACTAGCGGGGGGGCCCAGGGAGACCCAGTACTTC.

CDR3 sequence: CAISPGSGAYEQYF. DNA for the CDR3: TGTGCCATCAGCCCAGGGTCAGGGGCCTACGAGCAGTACTTC. The chain recombines TRBV10-3 with TRBJ2-7, with a weak D call TRBD1 (6 bases). CDR1 is ENHRY and CDR2 is SYGVKD in the germline V gene. Trimming removed 6 bases from V and 2 bases from J, with 14 bases in between. This CDR3 is 14 amino acids long.

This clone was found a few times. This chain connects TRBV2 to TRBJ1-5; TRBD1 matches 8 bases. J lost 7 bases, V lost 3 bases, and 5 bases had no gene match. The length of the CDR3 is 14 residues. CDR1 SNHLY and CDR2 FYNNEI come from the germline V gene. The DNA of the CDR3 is TGTGCCAGCAGTGACACAGGGGGACAGCAGCCCCAGCATTTT. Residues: CASSDTGGQQPQHF.

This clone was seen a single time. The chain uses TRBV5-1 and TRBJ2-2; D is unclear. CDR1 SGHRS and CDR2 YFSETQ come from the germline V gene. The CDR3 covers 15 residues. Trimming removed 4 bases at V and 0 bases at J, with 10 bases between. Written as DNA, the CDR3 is TGCGCCAGCAGCCAAACTCTATCGAACACCGGGGAGCTGTTTTTT. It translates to CASSQTLSNTGELFF.

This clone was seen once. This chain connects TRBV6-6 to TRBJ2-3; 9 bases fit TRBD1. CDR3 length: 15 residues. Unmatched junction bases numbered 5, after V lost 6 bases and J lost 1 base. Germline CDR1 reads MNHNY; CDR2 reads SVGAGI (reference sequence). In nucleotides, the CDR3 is TGTGCCAGCAGCCGGGACAGGGTAGGCACAGATACGCAGTATTTT. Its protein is CASSRDRVGTDTQYF.

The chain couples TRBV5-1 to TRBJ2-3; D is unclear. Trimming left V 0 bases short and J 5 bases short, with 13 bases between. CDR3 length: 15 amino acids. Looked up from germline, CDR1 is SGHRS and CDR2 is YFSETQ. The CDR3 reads CASSLGARRGDTQYF. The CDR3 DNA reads TGCGCCAGCAGCTTGGGAGCACGTCGAGGAGATACGCAGTATTTT.

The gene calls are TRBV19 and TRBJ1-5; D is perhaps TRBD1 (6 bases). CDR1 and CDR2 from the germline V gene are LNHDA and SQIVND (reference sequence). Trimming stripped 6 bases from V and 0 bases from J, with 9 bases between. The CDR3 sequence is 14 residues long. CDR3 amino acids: CASRGGVSNQPQHF. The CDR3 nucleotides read TGTGCCAGTAGAGGGGGAGTTAGCAATCAGCCCCAGCATTTT.

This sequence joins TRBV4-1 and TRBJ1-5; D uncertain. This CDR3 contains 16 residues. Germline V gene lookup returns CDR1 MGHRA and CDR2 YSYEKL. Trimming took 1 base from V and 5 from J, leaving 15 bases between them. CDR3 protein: CASSQGAPSPHQPQHF. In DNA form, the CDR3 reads TGCGCCAGCAGCCAAGGGGCTCCATCCCCCCATCAGCCCCAGCATTTT.

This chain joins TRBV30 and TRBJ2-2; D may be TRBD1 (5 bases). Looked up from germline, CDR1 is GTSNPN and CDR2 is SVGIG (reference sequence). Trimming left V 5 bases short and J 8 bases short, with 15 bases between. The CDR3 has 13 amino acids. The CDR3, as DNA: TGTGCCTGGGCCCCCACAGGATCTGGGGAGCTGTTTTTT. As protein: CAWAPTGSGELFF.

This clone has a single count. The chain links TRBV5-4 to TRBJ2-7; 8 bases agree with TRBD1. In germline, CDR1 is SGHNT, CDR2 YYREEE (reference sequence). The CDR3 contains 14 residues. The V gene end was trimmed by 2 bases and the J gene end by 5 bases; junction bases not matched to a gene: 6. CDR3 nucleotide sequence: TGTGCCAGCAGCTTCGGAGGACAGGGCCACGAGCAGTACTTC. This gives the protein CASSFGGQGHEQYF.

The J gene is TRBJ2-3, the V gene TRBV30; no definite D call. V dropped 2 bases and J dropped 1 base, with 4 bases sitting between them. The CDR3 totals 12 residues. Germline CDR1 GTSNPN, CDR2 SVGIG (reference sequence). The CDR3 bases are TGTGCCTGGAGTCAGGGCACAGATACGCAGTATTTT. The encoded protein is CAWSQGTDTQYF.

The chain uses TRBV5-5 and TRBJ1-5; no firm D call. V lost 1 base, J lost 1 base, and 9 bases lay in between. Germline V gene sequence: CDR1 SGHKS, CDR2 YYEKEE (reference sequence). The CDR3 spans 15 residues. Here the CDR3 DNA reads TGTGCCAGCAGCTTGACAGCAACCAGCAATCAGCCCCAGCATTTT. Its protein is CASSLTATSNQPQHF.

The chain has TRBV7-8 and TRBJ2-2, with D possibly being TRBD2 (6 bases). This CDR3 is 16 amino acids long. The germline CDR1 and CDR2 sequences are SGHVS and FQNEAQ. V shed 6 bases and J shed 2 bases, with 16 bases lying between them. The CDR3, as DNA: TGTGCCAGCAGTTCTGTGGCGGGATACAACACCGGGGAGCTGTTTTTT. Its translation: CASSSVAGYNTGELFF.

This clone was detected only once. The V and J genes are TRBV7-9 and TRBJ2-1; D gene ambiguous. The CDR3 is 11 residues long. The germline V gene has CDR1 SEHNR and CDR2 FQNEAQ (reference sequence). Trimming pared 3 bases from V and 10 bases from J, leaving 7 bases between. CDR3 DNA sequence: TGTGCCAGCAGCTTTCCCCAAGAGCAGTTCTTC. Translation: CASSFPQEQFF.